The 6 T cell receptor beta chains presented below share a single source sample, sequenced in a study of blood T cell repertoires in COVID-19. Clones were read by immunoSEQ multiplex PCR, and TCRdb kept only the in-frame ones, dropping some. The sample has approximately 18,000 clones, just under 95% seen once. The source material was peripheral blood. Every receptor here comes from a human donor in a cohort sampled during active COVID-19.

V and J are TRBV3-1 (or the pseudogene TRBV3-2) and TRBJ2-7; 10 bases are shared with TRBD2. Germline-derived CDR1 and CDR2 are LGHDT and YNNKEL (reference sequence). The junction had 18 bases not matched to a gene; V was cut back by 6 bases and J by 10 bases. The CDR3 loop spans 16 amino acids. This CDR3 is CASSPYRSGGPLGQYF. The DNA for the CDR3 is TGTGCCAGCAGTCCATATCGTAGCGGGGGGCCCCTTGGTCAGTACTTC.

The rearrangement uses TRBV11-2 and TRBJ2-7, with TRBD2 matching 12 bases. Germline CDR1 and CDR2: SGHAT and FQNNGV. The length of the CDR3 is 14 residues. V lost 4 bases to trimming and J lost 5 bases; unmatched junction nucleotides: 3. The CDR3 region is CASSSSGRVNEQYF. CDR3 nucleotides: TGTGCCAGCAGCTCTAGCGGGAGGGTAAACGAGCAGTACTTC.

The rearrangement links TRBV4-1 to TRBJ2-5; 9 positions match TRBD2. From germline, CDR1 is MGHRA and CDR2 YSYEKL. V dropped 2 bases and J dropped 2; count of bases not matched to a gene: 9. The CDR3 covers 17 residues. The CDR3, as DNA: TGCGCCAGCAGCCAACCGCGGGGGGGGCCTATTCAAGAGACCCAGTACTTC. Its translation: CASSQPRGGPIQETQYF.

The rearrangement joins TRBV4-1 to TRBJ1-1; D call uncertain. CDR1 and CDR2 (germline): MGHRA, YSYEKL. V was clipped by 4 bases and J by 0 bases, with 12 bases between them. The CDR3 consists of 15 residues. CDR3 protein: CASSLLSKLNTEAFF. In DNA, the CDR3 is TGCGCCAGCAGCCTTCTAAGCAAGTTGAACACTGAAGCTTTCTTT.

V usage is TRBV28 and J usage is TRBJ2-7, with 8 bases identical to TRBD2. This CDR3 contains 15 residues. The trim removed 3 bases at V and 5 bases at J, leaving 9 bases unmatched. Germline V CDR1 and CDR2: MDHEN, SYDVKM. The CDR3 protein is CASSFQGAGGDEQYF. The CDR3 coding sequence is TGTGCCAGCAGTTTCCAGGGCGCGGGGGGCGACGAGCAGTACTTC.

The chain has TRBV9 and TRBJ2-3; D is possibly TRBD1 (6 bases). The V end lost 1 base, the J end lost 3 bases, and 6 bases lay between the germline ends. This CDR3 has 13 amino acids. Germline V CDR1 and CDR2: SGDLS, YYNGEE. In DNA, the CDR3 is TGTGCCAGCAGCGTAAGGGGGACAGATACGCAGTATTTT. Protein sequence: CASSVRGTDTQYF.